Given below is one T cell receptor (beta chain) in context. This clone has only one observation. What this receptor recognizes is not known. No much larger clonotype is one base removed from it; base qualities were not supplied. The CDR3 spans 13 residues, from the cysteine through the phenylalanine. Just the 39-base CDR3 DNA is kept, in frame starting at base 1. The CDR1 and CDR2 encoded by the germline V gene are MDHEN and SYDVKM. V and J are trimmed by 10 bases and 5 bases, and the gene matches miss 11 bases of the junction. The data were obtained in a study of identifying expanded T cells in peripheral blood (dated by TCRdb to between 2019 and 2020). Context from the whole study: Separate aliquots of the same genomic DNA pool were sequenced to produce technical replicates, and four replicates were compared in pairs. Broad study findings and their caveats: The binomial model flagged about 1.3 differentially abundant clones between technical replicates but about 16 over around two weeks and about 19 over approximately 4 weeks. Across all healthy-donor time intervals, the beta-binomial model significantly lowered both the number of clones called differentially abundant and the false-positive rate. The authors expected that biological variance in healthy repertoires might rise further over much longer intervals, such as months to years. Across all healthy donors, variance in clone template counts between roughly 2-week samples was found to increase significantly with total template count.

TCRbeta CDR3 regions were profiled by bias-controlled multiplex PCR amplification of genomic DNA with the immunoSEQ Assay. On the authors' methods: To quantify the absolute abundance of each unique TCRbeta CDR3 region, the sequences were collapsed and filtered. Two models were used to test differential abundance: a binomial model (Fisher-equivalent) and a beta-binomial model that adds time-dependent variance fitted from healthy donors. Clones with fewer than 5 combined templates were excluded, and clones with Benjamini-Hochberg FDR below 0.01 were called differentially abundant. Using the form v = (b*log(k)+a)^2, the beta-binomial variance was modeled as a function of the total template count across the two samples. The clones in this table, taken by TCRdb from immuneACCESS, are in-frame only. Not every clone is retained; where verified, under half of the shortfall comes from an unresolved V gene, and the cause of the rest is unknown. The DNA was the basis for D and trimming; V, J and clone size are from that table. This sample gives under 110,000 clones in total; approximately 88% of them show up just once. The top ten hold 15% to 20% of the sample.

During the collection period, no immune events, such as infections, were documented for the healthy donors. Healthy-donor blood repertoires served as a training cohort to calibrate time-dependent variance in a beta-binomial model of T-cell clone differential abundance. The training cohort was composed of approximately ten healthy donors, 3 female and 7 male. The donors were between about 25 and 70 years old, with an average age of roughly 40 years. Whole blood, obtained from a commercial supplier, was collected from each healthy donor at three time points spaced approximately 15 days apart. For immunosequencing, genomic DNA was extracted from whole blood that had not been sorted.

Input material: blood. The chain was built from TRBV28 and TRBJ2-7; 7 bases in between match TRBD2. This receptor was obtained from a person aged 18 to 70 in good health. Read as DNA, the sequence is TGTGCCATCCTCATACCGGGAGGCCACGAGCAGTACTTC. This yields the protein CAILIPGGHEQYF.